This section outlines one TCR beta chain sequence together with its context. Antigen: not known. Amplification used 60 Vbeta primers and 13 Jbeta primers. TCRdb keeps only in-frame clones here, not all; method: immunoSEQ multiplex PCR. This sample's table has some 76,000 clones. The sample belongs to a study of cytomegalovirus exposure and HLA in healthy donors. General study points: Under in vitro conditions, a few CMV-associated chains were confirmed as specific for CMV antigens. Later work associated roughly 15,000 TCR beta sequences with HLA alleles at 0.05 false discovery rate. The presence/absence work took it that sequencing depth was about the same across donors. Earlier analysis looked at TCR beta V segments, and most were productive about 90% or about 30% of the time.

This TCR derives from a boy younger than 18 in good health and CMV-seronegative. The sequencing input was PBMCs.

For the CDR3, the DNA is TGCGCCAGCAGCGCGACAGGTTTTTCCAAAAACATTCAGTACTTC. Translating it yields CASSATGFSKNIQYF. The genes are TRBV5-1 and TRBJ2-4, with TRBD1 as a possible D gene (6 bases). Per the germline V gene, CDR1 is SGHRS and CDR2 is YFSETQ. Trimming shortened V by 4 bases and J by 2 bases, and 13 bases separated the two germline ends. The CDR3 runs 15 residues. Looking up the rest from reference TRBV5-1 and TRBJ2-4 gives the full variable domain: KAGVTQTPRYLIKTRGQQVTLSCSPISGHRSVSWYQQTPGQGLQFLFEYFSETQRNKGNFPGRFSGRQFSNSRSEMNVSTLELGDSALYLCASSATGFSKNIQYFGAGTRLSVL.